This T cell receptor beta chain was recovered during a study of blood T cells in healthy people across ages. The CDR3 loop spans 12 amino acids. With 1 base removed from V and 8 bases from J, the gap between germline ends came to 8 bases. The V gene's germline CDR1 is KGHSH and CDR2 LQKENI. A second PCR of roughly 7 to 11 cycles used a sample-barcoded 5' primer and a J-beta primer mix. A tag from a template-switch adaptor with 12 random nucleotides marked each cDNA molecule. TCRdb ran MiXCR on the 5' RACE reads and lists one entry per CDR3 protein. The data show over 700,000 distinct CDR3 sequences, roughly 50% seen once. Researchers report isolating at least 6.5 million PBMCs per sample.

The sequence was collected from a man older than 75 in good health. This chain uses TRBV18 with TRBJ1-1; no firm D call. The specimen sequenced was blood. The CDR3 coding sequence is TGTGCCAGCTCACCACGGGTAGGGGAAGCTTTCTTT. The encoded protein is CASSPRVGEAFF.